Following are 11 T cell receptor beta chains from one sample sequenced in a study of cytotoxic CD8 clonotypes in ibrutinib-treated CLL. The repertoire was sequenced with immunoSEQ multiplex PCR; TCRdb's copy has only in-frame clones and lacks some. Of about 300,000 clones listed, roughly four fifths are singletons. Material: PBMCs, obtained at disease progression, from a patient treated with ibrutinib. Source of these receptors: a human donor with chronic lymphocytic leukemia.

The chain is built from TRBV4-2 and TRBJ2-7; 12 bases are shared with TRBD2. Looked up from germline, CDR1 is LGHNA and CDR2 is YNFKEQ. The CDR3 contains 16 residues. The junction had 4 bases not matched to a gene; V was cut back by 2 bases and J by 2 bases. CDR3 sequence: CASSQPTSGGPYEQYF. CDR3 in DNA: TGTGCCAGCAGCCAACCCACTAGCGGGGGGCCCTACGAGCAGTACTTC.

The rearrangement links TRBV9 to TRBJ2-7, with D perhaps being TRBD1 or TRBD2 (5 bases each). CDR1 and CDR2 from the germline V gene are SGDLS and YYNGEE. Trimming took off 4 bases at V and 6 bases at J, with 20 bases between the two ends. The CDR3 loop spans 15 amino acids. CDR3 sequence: CASSPGGAAALEQYF. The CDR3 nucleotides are TGTGCCAGCAGCCCCGGTGGGGCAGCGGCCCTCGAGCAGTACTTC.

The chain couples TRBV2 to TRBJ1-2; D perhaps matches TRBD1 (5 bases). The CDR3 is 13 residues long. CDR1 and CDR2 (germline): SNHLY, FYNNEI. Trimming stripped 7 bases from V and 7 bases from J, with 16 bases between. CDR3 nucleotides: TGTGCCAGCAATTCTGGGACCCAAGGTGGCTACACCTTC. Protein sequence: CASNSGTQGGYTF.

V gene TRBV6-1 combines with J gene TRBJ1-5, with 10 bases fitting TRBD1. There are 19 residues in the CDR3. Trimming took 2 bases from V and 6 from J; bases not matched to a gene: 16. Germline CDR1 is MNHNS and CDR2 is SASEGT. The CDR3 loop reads CASSEPRTGGRSFFQPQHF. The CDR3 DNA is TGTGCCAGCAGTGAACCCCGGACAGGGGGACGATCGTTTTTTCAGCCCCAGCATTTT.

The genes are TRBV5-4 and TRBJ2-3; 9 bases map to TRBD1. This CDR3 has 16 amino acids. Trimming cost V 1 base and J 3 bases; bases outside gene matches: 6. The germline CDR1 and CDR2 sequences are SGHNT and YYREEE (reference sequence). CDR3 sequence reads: CASSLKQGAWTDTQYF. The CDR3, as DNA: TGTGCCAGCAGCTTGAAACAGGGGGCTTGGACAGATACGCAGTATTTT.

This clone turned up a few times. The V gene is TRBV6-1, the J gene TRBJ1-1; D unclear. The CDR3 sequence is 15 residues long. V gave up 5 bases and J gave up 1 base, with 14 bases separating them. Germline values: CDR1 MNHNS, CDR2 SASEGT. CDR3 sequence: CASSPQDGPNTEAFF. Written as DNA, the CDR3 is TGTGCCAGCAGTCCCCAGGACGGACCGAACACTGAAGCTTTCTTT.

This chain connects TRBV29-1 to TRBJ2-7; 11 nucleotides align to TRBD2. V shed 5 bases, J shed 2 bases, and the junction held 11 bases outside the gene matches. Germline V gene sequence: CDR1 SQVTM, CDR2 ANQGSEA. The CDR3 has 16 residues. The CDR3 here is CSVIGPHSGRAYEQYF. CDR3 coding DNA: TGCAGCGTTATAGGGCCGCATAGCGGGAGGGCCTACGAGCAGTACTTC.

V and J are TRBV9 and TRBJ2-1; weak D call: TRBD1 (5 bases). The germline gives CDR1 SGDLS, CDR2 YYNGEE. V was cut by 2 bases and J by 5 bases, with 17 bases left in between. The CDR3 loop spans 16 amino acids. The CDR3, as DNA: TGTGCCAGCAGCGTTCTACCCCTGGGGCAGAACAATGAGCAGTTCTTC. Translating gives CASSVLPLGQNNEQFF.

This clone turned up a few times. The CDR3 bases are TGCGCCAGCATGGCGGGAAACTACGAGCAGTACTTC. Encoded protein: CASMAGNYEQYF. The chain combines TRBV5-1 with TRBJ2-7, with a weak D call TRBD2 (6 bases). The ends were cut back, 6 bases at V and 3 bases at J, with 10 bases in the middle. The germline V gene has CDR1 SGHRS and CDR2 YFSETQ. The CDR3 consists of 12 residues.

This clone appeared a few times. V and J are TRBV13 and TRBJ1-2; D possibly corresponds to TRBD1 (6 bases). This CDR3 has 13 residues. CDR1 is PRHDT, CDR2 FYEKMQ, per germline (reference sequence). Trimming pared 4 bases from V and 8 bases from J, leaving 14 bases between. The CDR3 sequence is CASSSPQGKGYTF. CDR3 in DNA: TGTGCCAGCAGCTCCCCCCAGGGGAAGGGCTACACCTTC.

CDR3 sequence (DNA): TGCAGCGTTGATGGTGTGCGGGAGGGAGGCTACGAGCAGTACTTC. Translating it yields CSVDGVREGGYEQYF. The rearrangement uses TRBV29-1 and TRBJ2-7, with 9 bases aligning to TRBD2. Germline V CDR1 and CDR2: SQVTM, ANQGSEA. V was clipped by 3 bases and J by 3 bases; unmatched bases: 9. The CDR3 is 15 amino acids.